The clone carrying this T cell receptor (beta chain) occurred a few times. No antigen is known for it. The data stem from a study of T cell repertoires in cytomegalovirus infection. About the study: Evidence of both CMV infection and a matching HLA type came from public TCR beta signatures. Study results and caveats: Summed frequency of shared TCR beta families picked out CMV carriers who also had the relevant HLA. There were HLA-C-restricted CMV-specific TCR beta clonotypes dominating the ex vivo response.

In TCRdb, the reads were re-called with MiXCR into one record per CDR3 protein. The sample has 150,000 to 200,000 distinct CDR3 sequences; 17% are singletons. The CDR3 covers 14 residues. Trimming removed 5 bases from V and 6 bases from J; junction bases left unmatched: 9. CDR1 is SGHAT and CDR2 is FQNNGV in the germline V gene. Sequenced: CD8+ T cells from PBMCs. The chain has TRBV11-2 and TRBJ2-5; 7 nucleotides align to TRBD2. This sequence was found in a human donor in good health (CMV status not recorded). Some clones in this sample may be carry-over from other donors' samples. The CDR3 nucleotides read TGTGCCAGCAGCCCTTCTGGGGAGGGGAAGACCCAGTACTTC. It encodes CASSPSGEGKTQYF.